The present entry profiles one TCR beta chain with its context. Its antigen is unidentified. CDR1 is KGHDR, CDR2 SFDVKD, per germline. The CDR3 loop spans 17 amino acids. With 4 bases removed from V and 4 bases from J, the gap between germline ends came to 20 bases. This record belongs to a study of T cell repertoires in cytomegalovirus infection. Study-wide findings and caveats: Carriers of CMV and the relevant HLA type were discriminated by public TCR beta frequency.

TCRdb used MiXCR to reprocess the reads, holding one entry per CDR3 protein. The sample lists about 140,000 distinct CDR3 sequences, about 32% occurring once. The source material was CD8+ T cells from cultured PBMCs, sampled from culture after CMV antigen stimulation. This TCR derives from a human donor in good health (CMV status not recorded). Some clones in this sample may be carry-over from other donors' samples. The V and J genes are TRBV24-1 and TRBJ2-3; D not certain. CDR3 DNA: TGTGCCACCAGTGACCCCGAGAGTGGGCCCCGGCCAGATACGCAGTATTTT. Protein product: CATSDPESGPRPDTQYF.